This T cell receptor beta chain was recorded in a study of blood T cell repertoires in COVID-19. The overall study: The origin of the acute and convalescent COVID-19 samples was the United States, Italy and Spain. The cDNA or gDNA used as material had been derived from T cells, B-cell-depleted T cells, or PBMCs.

Assay: immunoSEQ multiplex PCR; the TCRdb copy retains only in-frame clones and omits some. The repertoire holds about 400,000 clones, with roughly 86% as singletons. CDR3 length: 17 amino acids. The germline V gene has CDR1 MNHEY and CDR2 SMNVEV (reference sequence). Trimming took off 6 bases at V and 9 bases at J, with 29 bases between the two ends. Living in roughly 23 US areas, the participants were between roughly 18 and 90 years of age. The sequence was collected from a woman aged 35 to 49 with acute COVID-19. The chain uses TRBV27 and TRBJ1-2; D is perhaps TRBD1 (6 bases). The specimen sequenced was PBMCs or T cells enriched from blood (not recorded which). The CDR3 DNA follows: TGTGCCAGCAGACCATCATACAGGGCCCTACCCTTATACAGCTACACCTTC. As protein: CASRPSYRALPLYSYTF.